This T cell receptor (beta chain) was profiled in a study of siplizumab effects on memory and regulatory T cells. TCRdb keeps only in-frame clones here, not all; method: immunoSEQ multiplex PCR. This repertoire shows roughly 70,000 clones, 90% to 95% found once; its top ten account for 4.5% to 5%. Points on this clone: What it recognizes is unknown.

Notes on the study in general: Where siplizumab was present, mappable alloreactive CD4+ clones averaged 68.8% Treg-derived, compared with around 27% in controls. Most alloreactive clones went unmapped to unstimulated subsets; only a minor fraction mapped.

The specimen sequenced was CD8+ T cells sorted from blood. The sequence was obtained from a human donor in good health.

The CDR3, as DNA: TGTGCCAGTTGTCCCGGGACTAGCGGGGGTAGCACCGGGGAGCTGTTTTTT. The encoded protein is CASCPGTSGGSTGELFF. The rearrangement links TRBV2 to TRBJ2-2; 14 bases line up with TRBD2. V shed 9 bases and J 4 bases; nucleotides not matched to a gene: 10. The CDR3 runs to 17 residues. CDR1 and CDR2 from the germline V gene are SNHLY and FYNNEI.